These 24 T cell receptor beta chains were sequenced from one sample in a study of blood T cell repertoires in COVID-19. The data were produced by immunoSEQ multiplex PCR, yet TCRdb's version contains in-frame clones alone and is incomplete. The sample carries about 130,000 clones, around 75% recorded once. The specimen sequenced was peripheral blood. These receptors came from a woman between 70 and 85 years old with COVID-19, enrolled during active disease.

In DNA form, the CDR3 reads TGCGCCAGCAGCCAAGTCCCACTTAATTCACCCCTCCACTTT. Translation gives CASSQVPLNSPLHF. The J gene is TRBJ1-6, the V gene TRBV4-1, with D uncertain. This CDR3 is 14 amino acids long. Per the germline V gene, CDR1 is MGHRA and CDR2 is YSYEKL. Between the trimmed V and J ends, which lost 1 base and 6 bases, there was a span of 7 bases.

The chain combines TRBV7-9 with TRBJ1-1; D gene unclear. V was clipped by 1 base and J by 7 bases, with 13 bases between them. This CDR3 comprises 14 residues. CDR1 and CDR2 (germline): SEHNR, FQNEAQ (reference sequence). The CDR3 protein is CASSLEAGGNEAFF. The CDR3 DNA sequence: TGTGCCAGCAGCTTAGAGGCTGGAGGGAATGAAGCTTTCTTT.

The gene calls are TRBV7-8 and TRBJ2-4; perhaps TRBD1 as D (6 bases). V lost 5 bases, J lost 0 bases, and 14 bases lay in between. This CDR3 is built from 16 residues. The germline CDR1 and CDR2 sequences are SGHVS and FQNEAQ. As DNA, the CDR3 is TGTGCCAGCAGCGGTCACAGGGCCCAAGCCAAAAACATTCAGTACTTC. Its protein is CASSGHRAQAKNIQYF.

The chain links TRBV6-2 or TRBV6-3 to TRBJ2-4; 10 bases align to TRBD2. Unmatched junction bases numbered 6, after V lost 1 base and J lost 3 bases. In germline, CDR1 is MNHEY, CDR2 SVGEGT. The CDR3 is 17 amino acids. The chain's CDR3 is CASSYYSSGGIKNIQYF. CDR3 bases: TGTGCCAGCAGTTACTATTCTAGCGGGGGAATCAAAAACATTCAGTACTTC.

CDR3 sequence reads: CASSLGGQAPGATGELFF. CDR3 nucleotide sequence: TGTGCCAGCAGTCTAGGTGGACAGGCTCCGGGGGCCACCGGGGAGCTGTTTTTT. This chain connects TRBV5-4 to TRBJ2-2; maybe TRBD1 (7 bases). V dropped 5 bases and J dropped 4 bases, with 24 bases sitting between them. The germline V gene has CDR1 SGHNT and CDR2 YYREEE (reference sequence). CDR3 size: 18 residues.

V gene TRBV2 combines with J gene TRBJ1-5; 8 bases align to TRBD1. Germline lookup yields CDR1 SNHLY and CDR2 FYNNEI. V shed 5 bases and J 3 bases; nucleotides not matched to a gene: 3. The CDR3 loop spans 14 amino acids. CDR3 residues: CASSTGGNNQPQHF. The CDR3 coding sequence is TGTGCCAGCAGTACAGGGGGGAACAATCAGCCCCAGCATTTT.

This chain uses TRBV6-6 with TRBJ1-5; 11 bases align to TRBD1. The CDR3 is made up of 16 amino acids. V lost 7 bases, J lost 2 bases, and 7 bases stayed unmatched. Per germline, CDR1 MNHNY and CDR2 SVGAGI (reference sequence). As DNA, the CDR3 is TGTGCCAGCAAGGATGGGACAGGGGGAGGCAATCAGCCCCAGCATTTT. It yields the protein CASKDGTGGGNQPQHF.

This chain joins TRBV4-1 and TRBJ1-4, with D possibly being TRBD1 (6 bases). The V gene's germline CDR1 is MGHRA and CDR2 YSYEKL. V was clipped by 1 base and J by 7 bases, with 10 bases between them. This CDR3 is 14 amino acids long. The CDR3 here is CASSQAGGIEKLFF. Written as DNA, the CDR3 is TGCGCCAGCAGCCAAGCGGGGGGCATTGAAAAACTGTTTTTT.

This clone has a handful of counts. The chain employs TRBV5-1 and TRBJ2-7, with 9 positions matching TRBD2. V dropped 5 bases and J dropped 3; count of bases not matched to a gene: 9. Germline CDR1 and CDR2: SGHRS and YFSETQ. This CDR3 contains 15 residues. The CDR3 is CASRSERGAFYEQYF. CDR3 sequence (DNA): TGCGCCAGCAGATCTGAGCGGGGGGCGTTCTACGAGCAGTACTTC.

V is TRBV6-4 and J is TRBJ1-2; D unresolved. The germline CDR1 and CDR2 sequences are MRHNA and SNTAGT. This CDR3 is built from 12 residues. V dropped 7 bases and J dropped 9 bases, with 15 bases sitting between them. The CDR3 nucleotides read TGTGCCAGCAAAGGAGAAAGTGAAAGCTACACCTTC. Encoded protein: CASKGESESYTF.

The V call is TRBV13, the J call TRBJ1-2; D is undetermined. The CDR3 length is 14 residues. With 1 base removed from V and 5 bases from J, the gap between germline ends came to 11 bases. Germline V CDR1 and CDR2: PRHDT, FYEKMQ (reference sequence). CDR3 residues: CASSLEGGWYGYTF. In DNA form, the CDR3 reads TGTGCCAGCAGCTTAGAGGGAGGGTGGTATGGCTACACCTTC.

The CDR3 is CASSLTREGGGYTF. CDR3 DNA: TGTGCCAGCAGCTTAACGAGAGAGGGAGGTGGCTACACCTTC. V and J are TRBV7-3 and TRBJ1-2; no firm D call. Trimming took off 0 bases at V and 7 bases at J, with 12 bases between the two ends. CDR1 is SGHTA, CDR2 FQGTGA, per germline. The CDR3 loop spans 14 amino acids.

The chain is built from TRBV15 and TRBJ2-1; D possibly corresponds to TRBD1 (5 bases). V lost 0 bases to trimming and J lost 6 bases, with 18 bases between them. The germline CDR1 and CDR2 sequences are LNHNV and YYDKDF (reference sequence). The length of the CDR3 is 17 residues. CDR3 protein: CATSRDHRGPRSNEQFF. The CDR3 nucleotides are TGTGCCACCAGCAGAGATCATAGGGGTCCCAGGAGCAATGAGCAGTTCTTC.

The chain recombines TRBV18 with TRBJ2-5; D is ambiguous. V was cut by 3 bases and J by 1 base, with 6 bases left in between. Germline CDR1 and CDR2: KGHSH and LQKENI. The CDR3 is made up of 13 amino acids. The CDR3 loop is CASSPRPQETQYF. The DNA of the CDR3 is TGTGCCAGCTCACCGCGGCCCCAAGAGACCCAGTACTTC.

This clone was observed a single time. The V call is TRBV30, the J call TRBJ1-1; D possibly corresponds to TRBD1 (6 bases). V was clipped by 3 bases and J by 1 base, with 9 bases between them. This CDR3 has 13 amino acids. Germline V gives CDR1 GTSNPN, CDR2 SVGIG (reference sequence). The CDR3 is CAWRDRRNTEAFF. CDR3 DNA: TGTGCCTGGAGAGACAGGAGGAACACTGAAGCTTTCTTT.

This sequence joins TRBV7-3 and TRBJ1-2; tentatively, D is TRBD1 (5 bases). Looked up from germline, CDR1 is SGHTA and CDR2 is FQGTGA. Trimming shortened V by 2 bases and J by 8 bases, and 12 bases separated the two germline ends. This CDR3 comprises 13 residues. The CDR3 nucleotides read TGTGCCAGCAGCTTACGGGGAGGGGAGGGCTACACCTTC. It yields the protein CASSLRGGEGYTF.

The CDR3 DNA is TGTGCCAGCAGCCGAGGACTAGCTACAGATACGCAGTATTTT. Protein product: CASSRGLATDTQYF. This rearrangement joins TRBV7-8 to TRBJ2-3, with TRBD2 matching over 8 bases. Germline CDR1 reads SGHVS; CDR2 reads FQNEAQ. The length of the CDR3 is 14 residues. The ends lost 5 bases at V and 3 bases at J; junction bases unmatched: 4.

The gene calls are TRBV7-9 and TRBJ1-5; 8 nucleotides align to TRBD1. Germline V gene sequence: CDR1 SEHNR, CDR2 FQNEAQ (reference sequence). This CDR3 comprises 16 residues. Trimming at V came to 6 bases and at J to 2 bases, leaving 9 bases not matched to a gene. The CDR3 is CASSSGTGNGNQPQHF. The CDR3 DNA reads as TGTGCCAGCAGTTCAGGGACAGGTAACGGCAATCAGCCCCAGCATTTT.

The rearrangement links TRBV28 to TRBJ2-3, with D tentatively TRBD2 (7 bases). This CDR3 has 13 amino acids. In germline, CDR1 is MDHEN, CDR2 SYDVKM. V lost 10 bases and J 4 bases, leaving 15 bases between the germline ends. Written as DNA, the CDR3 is TGTGCCACTACCAGGGAGGGGGCAGATACGCAGTATTTT. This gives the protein CATTREGADTQYF.

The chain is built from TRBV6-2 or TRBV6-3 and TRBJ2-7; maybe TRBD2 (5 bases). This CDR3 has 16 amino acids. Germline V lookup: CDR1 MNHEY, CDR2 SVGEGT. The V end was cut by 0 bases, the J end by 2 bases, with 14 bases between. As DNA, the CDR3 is TGTGCCAGCAGTTACTCGCTTCGGGGTTCCACCTACGAGCAGTACTTC. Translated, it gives CASSYSLRGSTYEQYF.

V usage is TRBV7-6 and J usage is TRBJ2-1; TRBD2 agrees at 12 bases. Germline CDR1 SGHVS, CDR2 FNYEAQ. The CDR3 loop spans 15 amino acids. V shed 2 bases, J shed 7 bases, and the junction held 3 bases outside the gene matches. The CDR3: CASSLLTSGGNEQFF. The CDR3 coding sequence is TGTGCCAGCAGCTTACTGACTAGCGGGGGTAATGAGCAGTTCTTC.

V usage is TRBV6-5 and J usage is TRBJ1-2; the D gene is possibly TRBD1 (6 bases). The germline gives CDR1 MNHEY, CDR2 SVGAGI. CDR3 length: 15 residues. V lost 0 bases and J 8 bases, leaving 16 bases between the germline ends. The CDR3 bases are TGTGCCAGCAGTTACTCCGCCGACAGGCAGAAGGGCTACACCTTC. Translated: CASSYSADRQKGYTF.

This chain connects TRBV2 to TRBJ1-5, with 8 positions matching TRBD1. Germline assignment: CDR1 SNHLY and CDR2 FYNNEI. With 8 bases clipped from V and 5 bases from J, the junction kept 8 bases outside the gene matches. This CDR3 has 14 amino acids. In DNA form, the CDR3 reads TGTGCCAGCGAGGGCGGGACAGGAGATCAGCCCCAGCATTTT. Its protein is CASEGGTGDQPQHF.

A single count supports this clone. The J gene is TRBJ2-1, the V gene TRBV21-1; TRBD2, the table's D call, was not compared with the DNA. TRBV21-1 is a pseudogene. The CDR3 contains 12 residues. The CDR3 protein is CASNPSNNEQFF. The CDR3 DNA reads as TGTGCCAGCAACCCCTCTAACAATGAGCAGTTCTTC.